This T cell receptor beta chain is from a study of blood T cells in healthy people across ages. Germline assignment: CDR1 MNHEY and CDR2 SMNVEV (reference sequence). The CDR3 totals 14 residues. V lost 7 bases to trimming and J lost 6 bases; unmatched junction nucleotides: 8. On this clonotype itself: Its antigen is still unknown.

Findings and caveats of the study: Versus aged donors, long-lived donors had higher diversity and more naive CD4+ cells. There was no known CMV status for donors, so expanded clonotype changes were possibly confounded.

A second PCR, run for roughly 7 to 11 cycles, used a sample-barcoded 5' primer plus a J-beta primer mix. A 12-random-nucleotide template-switch adaptor tagged each cDNA molecule. Each CDR3 protein gets one entry after TCRdb re-called the 5' RACE reads with MiXCR. The sample records some 800,000 distinct CDR3 sequences, around 42% being singletons. The sequenced material came from blood. The TCR originated in a man aged 60 to 69 in good health. The chain couples TRBV27 to TRBJ2-3, with TRBD2 matching over 9 bases. CDR3 protein: CASTPFGLADTQYF. The CDR3 nucleotides read TGTGCCAGCACGCCTTTCGGACTAGCGGATACGCAGTATTTT.